The 14 T cell receptor beta chains given below trace back to one sample, sequenced in a study of a mutant IDH1 vaccine in newly diagnosed glioma. Sequencing used immunoSEQ multiplex PCR; TCRdb keeps in-frame clones, though not all of them. The profile shows 95,000 to 120,000 clones, about nine tenths of them singletons. These receptors are not linked to any known antigen. Time point given: week 11, during vaccination. In the vaccine, a single dose held 300 ug of the mutant IDH1 20-mer peptide, along with topical imiquimod. Sequencing used PBMCs, obtained from a glioma patient whose treatment included an IDH1 peptide vaccine. The receptor source for this set is a woman aged 45 to 65 with glioma.

The V call is TRBV5-4, the J call TRBJ2-3; no clear D gene. CDR1 is SGHNT and CDR2 is YYREEE in the germline V gene (reference sequence). V lost 0 bases and J lost 6, with 11 bases in between. CDR3 size: 14 residues. CDR3 loop: CASSLEFEADTQYF. In DNA, the CDR3 is TGTGCCAGCAGCTTGGAATTCGAGGCGGATACGCAGTATTTT.

V and J are TRBV5-1 and TRBJ2-5; 9 nucleotides align to TRBD2. Judging by the DNA end, TRBJ2-7 fits better; the J call may be wrong. Looked up from germline, CDR1 is SGHRS and CDR2 is YFSETQ. The length of the CDR3 is 14 residues. CDR3 sequence: CASSRQTSGYEQYF. Here the CDR3 DNA reads TGCGCCAGCAGCCGCCAGACTAGCGGATACGAGCAGTACTTC.

V is TRBV28 and J is TRBJ1-2, with D possibly TRBD1 on 5 matching bases. V was cut by 5 bases and J by 8 bases, with 18 bases left in between. Germline CDR1 and CDR2: MDHEN and SYDVKM. The CDR3 consists of 14 residues. The CDR3 spells CASSSPSRGDGYTF. CDR3 in DNA: TGTGCCAGCAGTAGTCCCTCGAGAGGGGACGGCTACACCTTC.

V gene TRBV6-5 combines with J gene TRBJ1-5; possible D gene TRBD1, 5 bases. Trimming left V 2 bases short and J 1 base short, with 6 bases between. The CDR3 loop spans 14 amino acids. Germline V gene sequence: CDR1 MNHEY, CDR2 SVGAGI. CDR3 loop: CASSYGASNQPQHF. CDR3 sequence (DNA): TGTGCCAGCAGTTACGGGGCGAGCAATCAGCCCCAGCATTTT.

The chain links TRBV4-1 to TRBJ2-5; 14 bases fit TRBD2. The J call is uncertain, as TRBJ2-7 better fits the DNA end. This CDR3 spans 15 amino acids. Germline V CDR1 and CDR2: MGHRA, YSYEKL. In DNA form, the CDR3 reads TGCGCCAGCAGCGACGGACTAGCGGGAGGCTACGAGCAGTACTTC. As protein: CASSDGLAGGYEQYF.

V and J are TRBV29-1 and TRBJ1-3; no clear D. Germline assignment: CDR1 SQVTM and CDR2 ANQGSEA. The CDR3 length is 13 residues. Trimming removed 0 bases at V and 1 base at J, with 4 bases between. The CDR3 coding sequence is TGCAGCGTTGAAGAGGGTTCTGGAAACACCATATATTTT. This gives the protein CSVEEGSGNTIYF.

This chain links TRBV6-5 with TRBJ2-3, with 8 bases identical to TRBD1. Germline V gene lookup returns CDR1 MNHEY and CDR2 SVGAGI. The V gene end was trimmed by 7 bases and the J gene end by 5 bases; junction bases not matched to a gene: 5. The length of the CDR3 is 13 residues. The CDR3 nucleotides read TGTGCCAGCACATTGACAGGGGAAGATACGCAGTATTTT. It codes for CASTLTGEDTQYF.

The chain couples TRBV5-1 to TRBJ1-4; maybe TRBD1 (6 bases). The CDR3 sequence is 15 residues long. The V gene lost 1 base and the J gene lost 7 bases, with 14 bases spanning the gap. Germline values: CDR1 SGHRS, CDR2 YFSETQ. The CDR3 DNA sequence: TGCGCCAGCAGCTTGATGTCGGGGGCGGGTGAAAAACTGTTTTTT. It translates to CASSLMSGAGEKLFF.

This clone was observed a single time. CDR3 sequence: CASSPSPVSEQYF. CDR3 bases: TGTGCCAGCAGTCCATCTCCAGTTTCCGAGCAGTACTTC. The J gene is TRBJ2-7, the V gene TRBV28; D not certain. Trimming removed 5 bases from V and 6 bases from J, with 14 bases in between. CDR3 length: 13 residues. Germline assignment: CDR1 MDHEN and CDR2 SYDVKM.

The genes are TRBV7-6 and TRBJ2-1, with unresolved D. V shed 8 bases and J shed 5 bases, with 13 bases lying between them. The CDR3 is made up of 13 amino acids. Germline V gene lookup returns CDR1 SGHVS and CDR2 FNYEAQ. The CDR3 sequence is CASQPRVHNEQFF. As DNA, the CDR3 is TGTGCCAGCCAGCCTCGGGTGCACAATGAGCAGTTCTTC.

This clone was seen once. This chain connects TRBV28 to TRBJ1-2; D call uncertain. Germline CDR1 and CDR2: MDHEN and SYDVKM. The CDR3 totals 15 residues. Trimming left V 2 bases short and J 1 base short, with 11 bases between. CDR3 in amino acids: CASSLPRAFNYGYTF. For the CDR3, the DNA is TGTGCCAGCAGTTTACCCAGAGCCTTTAACTATGGCTACACCTTC.

The chain recombines TRBV6-5 with TRBJ1-5; D is unresolved. V was clipped by 3 bases and J by 4 bases, with 10 bases between them. This CDR3 region has 14 residues. Germline V gives CDR1 MNHEY, CDR2 SVGAGI. Here the CDR3 reads CASSYRQFNQPQHF. As DNA, the CDR3 is TGTGCCAGCAGTTATCGGCAGTTTAATCAGCCCCAGCATTTT.

This chain links TRBV5-1 with TRBJ2-3; D unclear. Trimming left V 4 bases short and J 2 bases short, with 17 bases between. The CDR3 extends over 16 amino acids. Germline loops: CDR1 SGHRS, CDR2 YFSETQ. CDR3 amino acids: CASSPVAIQYTDTQYF. The CDR3 DNA is TGCGCCAGCAGCCCAGTTGCCATCCAATACACAGATACGCAGTATTTT.

The V gene is TRBV10-1, the J gene TRBJ2-3; a possible D gene is TRBD2 (7 bases). CDR1 and CDR2 (germline): WNHNN, SYGVQD (reference sequence). Deletions cut 2 bases from V and 10 bases from J, with 13 bases between. The CDR3 is 13 residues long. The CDR3 reads CASSEAQGRAQYF. The CDR3 DNA sequence: TGCGCCAGCAGTGAGGCGCAGGGGAGGGCGCAGTATTTT.